This TCR beta chain was captured in a study of T-cell reconstitution after alpha-beta-depleted transplantation in children. Unique molecular identifiers featured in how the TCRbeta library was prepared. TCRdb redid the calling of the PCR reads with MiXCR, one entry per CDR3 protein. Among a few hundred thousand distinct CDR3 sequences listed, 25% to 30% were seen once. The V gene's germline CDR1 is SQVTM and CDR2 ANQGSEA. Trimming removed 3 bases at V and 3 bases at J, with 9 bases between. This CDR3 comprises 13 residues. As regards this clonotype: The antigen remains unidentified.

Whole-study results and caveats: In patients about two months after transplant, alpha-beta T cells reportedly arose from several hundred expanded graft clones.

The receptor was derived from a boy in the first two years of life with Wiskott-Aldrich syndrome, due to receive a stem cell transplant. This specimen consisted of PBMCs, obtained before TCRalphabeta/CD19-depleted stem cell transplant. V gene TRBV29-1 combines with J gene TRBJ2-1, with a weak D call TRBD1 (6 bases). The CDR3 protein is CSVDRGNYNEQFF. The CDR3 DNA reads as TGCAGCGTTGACAGGGGAAACTACAATGAGCAGTTCTTC.